This entry is about one T cell receptor beta chain. The target of this receptor is not known. Base quality data are lacking; no much larger clone is found one base away. At study entry, adolescents were screened for latent tuberculosis infection using a tuberculin skin test and the QuantiFERON-TB GOLD In-Tube IGRA. Immunosequencing was performed on unsorted cryopreserved PBMC, with 95,000 to 100,000 T cells per clinical donor covered on average. Eleven high schools in the Worcester region of the Western Cape, South Africa, served as enrollment sites for adolescents aged 12 to 18 years. Some 10 M. tuberculosis-infected and some 10 uninfected adolescents were selected with matching for age and sex. Adolescent PBMC were isolated from freshly drawn heparinized blood by density centrifugation and cryopreserved. This entry is derived from a study of T cells in tuberculosis (dated by TCRdb to 2016 to 2019). For the study in its entirety: In the study, CD1B tetramers and high-throughput TCR immunosequencing were combined to characterize T cells specific for the mycobacterial lipid antigen glucose monomycolate (GMM). In a South African clinical cohort, IGRA-negative adolescents, IGRA-positive adolescents with latent tuberculosis and adults with active tuberculosis were compared, with 9 to 10 people in each group.

CDR1 and CDR2 were assigned from the germline V gene (reference sequence) as MNHEY and SMNVEV. The CDR3 sequence holds 15 residues, the cysteine and phenylalanine included. Only the CDR3 region is kept as DNA, spanning 45 bases read in frame from base 1. V and J are trimmed by 5 bases and 5 bases, and the gene matches miss 10 bases of the junction. TCR libraries were generated with the immunoSEQ multiplex PCR assay, using TCR-beta and/or TCR-alpha/delta assays for each sample. The amplified TCR libraries were sequenced on the Illumina high-throughput platform. In the source study's methods: Clustering and dimensionality reduction relied on pairwise TCRdist distances among GMM-specific receptors from T cells that were either sorted ex vivo or expanded in vitro. Each clinical repertoire was scored by mean NN-distance, the average TCRdist to the nearest 10% of tetramer-positive reference sequences. GEM TCR motif frequency was calculated as the fraction of unique TCRs that matched known GEM sequences in V/J usage and CDR3 length. Linear discriminant analysis with leave-one-out cross-validation, implemented in scikit-learn, was used to classify active tuberculosis. TCRdb retrieved this table from immuneACCESS and kept in-frame rearrangements only. Not all clones are present; in checked studies, unresolved V genes account for under half, and no reason is known for the remainder. Clonal size and the V and J genes are those of that table, whereas D and trimming came from the DNA. The sample profile shows 25,000 to 35,000 clones; approximately 94% of them were found once. The ten largest make up about 7.6% of the sample.

Overall results and qualifications from the work: Shorter CDR3-alpha lengths in active tuberculosis patients partly drove the smaller NN-distances, and the TCR-beta difference was not statistically significant. A classifier using the diverse GMM-specific repertoire reached roughly 87% accuracy (AUROC roughly 0.9), compared with 60% to 70% accuracy using GEM motif frequencies. Smaller mean NN-distances to GMM-specific TCRs were observed in active tuberculosis TCR-alpha repertoires than in IGRA-negative controls, suggesting clonal expansion of GMM-specific TCRs. Clinical samples were selected based on which cryopreserved specimens were available, and the active tuberculosis cases were adults whereas the controls were adolescents.

Source material: PBMCs. The rearranged segments are TRBV27 and TRBJ2-5; TRBD2 aligns with 8 central bases. This clonotype was sampled from a donor between 10 and 35 years old with latent tuberculosis or without tuberculosis infection. The CDR3 sequence is CASSAYLTSAETQYF. The sequence in DNA is TGTGCCAGCAGTGCATACTTGACTAGCGCCGAGACCCAGTACTTC.